This is a list of T cell receptor beta chains from one sample in a study of Ad26.COV2.S vaccination and SARS-CoV-2 variants. Data came from immunoSEQ multiplex PCR; TCRdb stores just in-frame clones and leaves some out. The sample records roughly 350,000 clones, roughly 87% being singletons. The specimen was peripheral blood, collected in a trial of Ad26.COV2.S vaccine versus placebo. These receptor sequences come from a person aged 18-60 years who received the Ad26.COV2.S COVID-19 vaccine or a placebo. CDR3s include the opening cysteine and the closing phenylalanine or tryptophan. A D gene is named only where the DNA matches it firmly. A clone size is listed for some rows: how often the clone was seen (once, few, many), or a class if it is expanded.

clone size: NA; D gene: NA; J gene: TRBJ1-1; V gene: TRBV6-1; CDR3 protein: CASSEGGVNTEAFF; CDR3 DNA: TGTGCCAGCAGTGAAGGGGGGGTTAACACTGAAGCTTTCTTT
clone size: NA; D gene: NA; J gene: TRBJ1-1; V gene: TRBV11-2; CDR3 protein: CASSLGGVGEAFF; CDR3 DNA: TGTGCCAGCAGTCTAGGGGGGGTTGGTGAAGCTTTCTTT
clone size: NA; D gene: NA; J gene: TRBJ1-1; V gene: TRBV5-4; CDR3 protein: CASSLDQNTEAFF; CDR3 DNA: TGTGCCAGCAGCTTGGACCAGAACACTGAAGCTTTCTTT
clone size: NA; D gene: NA; J gene: TRBJ1-4; V gene: TRBV30; CDR3 protein: CAWTIKGVVEKLFF; CDR3 DNA: TGTGCCTGGACCATAAAAGGGGTGGTTGAAAAACTGTTTTTT
clone size: NA; D gene: TRBD1; J gene: TRBJ1-2; V gene: TRBV9; CDR3 protein: CASSARDRVGYGYTF; CDR3 DNA: TGTGCCAGCAGCGCCCGAGACAGGGTGGGCTATGGCTACACCTTC
clone size: once; D gene: TRBD2; J gene: TRBJ2-1; V gene: TRBV4-3; CDR3 protein: CASSQEDSGGAHEQFF; CDR3 DNA: TGCGCCAGCAGCCAAGAGGATAGCGGGGGGGCACATGAGCAGTTCTTC
clone size: NA; D gene: TRBD1; J gene: TRBJ1-3; V gene: TRBV6-5; CDR3 protein: CASSSDRDKGNTIYF; CDR3 DNA: TGTGCCAGCAGTTCCGACAGGGACAAAGGAAACACCATATATTTT
clone size: NA; D gene: TRBD1; J gene: TRBJ1-2; V gene: TRBV29-1; CDR3 protein: CSVLAGQGYYGYTF; CDR3 DNA: TGCAGCGTTTTGGCCGGACAGGGGTACTATGGCTACACCTTC
clone size: NA; D gene: TRBD2; J gene: TRBJ2-5; V gene: TRBV4-1; CDR3 protein: CASSQPGRGGPQETQYF; CDR3 DNA: TGCGCCAGCAGCCAACCAGGACGGGGGGGCCCACAAGAGACCCAGTACTTC
clone size: NA; D gene: NA; J gene: TRBJ2-3; V gene: TRBV4-3; CDR3 protein: CASSQDVRLSSTDTQYF; CDR3 DNA: TGCGCCAGCAGCCAAGATGTACGTCTTTCTAGCACAGATACGCAGTATTTT
clone size: NA; D gene: TRBD2; J gene: TRBJ2-5; V gene: TRBV5-1; CDR3 protein: CASSLYGTSGETQYF; CDR3 DNA: TGCGCCAGCAGCTTGTACGGGACTAGCGGAGAGACCCAGTACTTC
clone size: NA; D gene: NA; J gene: TRBJ2-1; V gene: TRBV29-1; CDR3 protein: CSVRGYNEQFF; CDR3 DNA: TGCAGCGTCAGGGGATACAATGAGCAGTTCTTC
clone size: NA; D gene: NA; J gene: TRBJ2-1; V gene: TRBV7-2; CDR3 protein: CASSLAGGNEQFF; CDR3 DNA: TGTGCCAGCAGCTTAGCGGGGGGAAATGAGCAGTTCTTC
clone size: NA; D gene: NA; J gene: TRBJ2-2; V gene: TRBV11-3; CDR3 protein: CASSLEGVGSNTGELFF; CDR3 DNA: TGTGCCAGCAGCTTAGAGGGGGTCGGATCGAACACCGGGGAGCTGTTTTTT
clone size: NA; D gene: NA; J gene: TRBJ1-2; V gene: TRBV6-5; CDR3 protein: CASSYGVGGYGYTF; CDR3 DNA: TGTGCCAGCAGTTACGGGGTAGGGGGCTATGGCTACACCTTC
clone size: NA; D gene: NA; J gene: TRBJ2-7; V gene: TRBV3-1/TRBV3-2; CDR3 protein: CASSVRGDSYEQYF; CDR3 DNA: TGTGCCAGCAGCGTCCGGGGCGACTCCTACGAGCAGTACTTC
clone size: NA; D gene: NA; J gene: TRBJ1-2; V gene: TRBV19; CDR3 protein: CASSIRTALKDGYTF; CDR3 DNA: TGTGCCAGTAGTATACGGACAGCCCTTAAGGATGGCTACACCTTC
clone size: NA; D gene: NA; J gene: TRBJ1-5; V gene: TRBV19; CDR3 protein: CASSIRGVGGNQPQHF; CDR3 DNA: TGTGCCAGTAGTATTAGGGGGGTTGGAGGCAATCAGCCCCAGCATTTT
clone size: NA; D gene: NA; J gene: TRBJ1-1; V gene: TRBV6-1; CDR3 protein: CASSEKGRLTEAFF; CDR3 DNA: TGTGCCAGCAGTGAAAAGGGACGCCTCACTGAAGCTTTCTTT
clone size: NA; D gene: NA; J gene: TRBJ1-6; V gene: TRBV29-1; CDR3 protein: CSVGEGPNSPLHF; CDR3 DNA: TGCAGCGTTGGTGAGGGACCGAATTCACCCCTCCACTTT
clone size: NA; D gene: NA; J gene: TRBJ2-5; V gene: TRBV30; CDR3 protein: CAWSASPETQYF; CDR3 DNA: TGTGCCTGGAGTGCTAGTCCCGAGACCCAGTACTTC
clone size: NA; D gene: NA; J gene: TRBJ2-3; V gene: TRBV30; CDR3 protein: CAWSVRTTSTDTQYF; CDR3 DNA: TGTGCCTGGAGTGTACGGACAACTAGCACAGATACGCAGTATTTT
clone size: NA; D gene: NA; J gene: TRBJ1-1; V gene: TRBV7-9; CDR3 protein: CASSATGLTNTEAFF; CDR3 DNA: TGTGCCAGCAGCGCAACGGGACTGACAAACACTGAAGCTTTCTTT
clone size: few; D gene: TRBD1; J gene: TRBJ2-7; V gene: TRBV19; CDR3 protein: CASSIARPTGANSYEQYF; CDR3 DNA: TGTGCCAGTAGTATAGCCCGTCCGACAGGGGCTAACTCCTACGAGCAGTACTTC
clone size: NA; D gene: TRBD1; J gene: TRBJ2-2; V gene: TRBV30; CDR3 protein: CAWSLLNRGTGELFF; CDR3 DNA: TGTGCCTGGAGTTTACTTAACAGGGGCACCGGGGAGCTGTTTTTT
clone size: NA; D gene: NA; J gene: TRBJ1-1; V gene: TRBV5-1; CDR3 protein: CASSLAGNTEAFF; CDR3 DNA: TGCGCCAGCAGCTTGGCTGGGAACACTGAAGCTTTCTTT
clone size: NA; D gene: NA; J gene: TRBJ1-2; V gene: TRBV5-1; CDR3 protein: CASSSNSPDGYTF; CDR3 DNA: TGCGCCAGCAGCTCCAATTCGCCAGATGGCTACACCTTC
clone size: NA; D gene: NA; J gene: TRBJ2-1; V gene: TRBV3-1/TRBV3-2; CDR3 protein: CASSQGWDNEQFF; CDR3 DNA: TGTGCCAGCAGCCAAGGGTGGGACAATGAGCAGTTCTTC
clone size: NA; D gene: TRBD2; J gene: TRBJ2-7; V gene: TRBV30; CDR3 protein: CACRGGHPYEQYF; CDR3 DNA: TGTGCCTGCCGCGGGGGGCATCCCTACGAGCAGTACTTC
clone size: NA; D gene: NA; J gene: TRBJ2-1; V gene: TRBV5-4; CDR3 protein: CASSLLPSSHEQFF; CDR3 DNA: TGTGCCAGCAGCTTGCTCCCCAGCAGTCATGAGCAGTTCTTC
clone size: NA; D gene: NA; J gene: TRBJ1-1; V gene: TRBV9; CDR3 protein: CATQEAGGSTEAFF; CDR3 DNA: TGTGCCACCCAAGAAGCCGGGGGAAGCACTGAAGCTTTCTTT
clone size: NA; D gene: TRBD1; J gene: TRBJ1-5; V gene: TRBV28; CDR3 protein: CASSLFRDRNQPQHF; CDR3 DNA: TGTGCCAGCAGTTTATTCCGGGACAGAAATCAGCCCCAGCATTTT
clone size: NA; D gene: TRBD1; J gene: TRBJ2-2; V gene: TRBV5-1; CDR3 protein: CASTGGSYRGRTGELFF; CDR3 DNA: TGCGCCAGCACCGGCGGCAGCTACAGGGGGCGCACCGGGGAGCTGTTTTTT
clone size: NA; D gene: TRBD1; J gene: TRBJ2-2; V gene: TRBV6-5; CDR3 protein: CASSYSTGGTGELFF; CDR3 DNA: TGTGCCAGCAGTTACTCGACAGGGGGCACCGGGGAGCTGTTTTTT
clone size: NA; D gene: TRBD1; J gene: TRBJ1-6; V gene: TRBV4-3; CDR3 protein: CASSQIDRGNSPLHF; CDR3 DNA: TGCGCCAGCAGCCAAATCGACAGGGGAAATTCACCCCTCCACTTT
clone size: NA; D gene: NA; J gene: TRBJ1-1; V gene: TRBV9; CDR3 protein: CASSAPGAATEAFF; CDR3 DNA: TGTGCCAGCAGCGCTCCAGGGGCGGCGACTGAAGCTTTCTTT
clone size: NA; D gene: NA; J gene: TRBJ2-2; V gene: TRBV13; CDR3 protein: CASSSSDKLDTGELFF; CDR3 DNA: TGTGCCAGCAGCTCCTCGGACAAACTTGACACCGGGGAGCTGTTTTTT
clone size: few; D gene: NA; J gene: TRBJ1-5; V gene: TRBV4-1; CDR3 protein: CASSQGFGNYQPQHF; CDR3 DNA: TGCGCCAGCAGCCAAGGCTTTGGCAACTATCAGCCCCAGCATTTT
clone size: NA; D gene: TRBD2; J gene: TRBJ2-5; V gene: TRBV4-2; CDR3 protein: CASSRRLAGGPDETQYF; CDR3 DNA: TGTGCCAGCAGTCGACGACTAGCGGGGGGGCCCGATGAGACCCAGTACTTC
clone size: NA; D gene: NA; J gene: TRBJ1-1; V gene: TRBV25-1; CDR3 protein: CASSPGGVTEAFF; CDR3 DNA: TGTGCCAGCTCCCCGGGGGGAGTCACTGAAGCTTTCTTT
clone size: NA; D gene: TRBD2; J gene: TRBJ2-5; V gene: TRBV30; CDR3 protein: CAWDPLGGGETQYF; CDR3 DNA: TGTGCCTGGGACCCCCTGGGGGGGGGAGAGACCCAGTACTTC
clone size: NA; D gene: NA; J gene: TRBJ2-1; V gene: TRBV28; CDR3 protein: CASSLGQVFTPGANEQFF; CDR3 DNA: TGTGCCAGCAGTTTGGGCCAGGTCTTCACCCCGGGGGCCAATGAGCAGTTCTTC
clone size: NA; D gene: NA; J gene: TRBJ1-2; V gene: TRBV6-1; CDR3 protein: CASSADLDRSFYGYTF; CDR3 DNA: TGTGCCAGCAGTGCCGACCTAGACAGATCCTTCTATGGCTACACCTTC
clone size: few; D gene: NA; J gene: TRBJ1-5; V gene: TRBV19; CDR3 protein: CASSRGDLGVQSQPQHF; CDR3 DNA: TGTGCCAGTAGTAGGGGGGATTTGGGGGTCCAAAGTCAGCCCCAGCATTTT
clone size: large; D gene: NA; J gene: TRBJ1-6; V gene: TRBV21-1; CDR3 protein: CASSIGGGARESPLHF; CDR3 DNA: TGTGCCAGCAGCATCGGGGGAGGGGCCCGGGAGTCACCCCTCCACTTT
clone size: once; D gene: TRBD1; J gene: TRBJ2-2; V gene: TRBV4-1; CDR3 protein: CASSHVPGTVVSGELFF; CDR3 DNA: TGCGCCAGCAGCCATGTCCCCGGGACAGTGGTTTCAGGGGAGCTGTTTTTT
clone size: NA; D gene: NA; J gene: TRBJ1-6; V gene: TRBV7-6; CDR3 protein: CASSPDRVYNSPLHF; CDR3 DNA: TGTGCCAGCAGCCCCGACAGAGTTTATAATTCACCCCTCCACTTT
clone size: NA; D gene: TRBD1; J gene: TRBJ1-4; V gene: TRBV20-1; CDR3 protein: CSATGDEKLFF; CDR3 DNA: TGCAGTGCGACAGGGGATGAAAAACTGTTTTTT